This T cell receptor beta chain was captured in a study of T cells expressing NK-cell markers. Study-level points and caveats: The leading position in the CD3+CD56-NKG2C+ fraction of several donors also went to these clonotypes. It is unclear if expanded NKG2C-expressing clones target HCMV antigens.

One entry per CDR3 protein, without DNA, is what TCRdb gives after re-calling the 5' RACE reads. This sample's table reports roughly 420,000 distinct CDR3 sequences. Concerning this clonotype: Its antigen is unknown.

Per the germline V gene, CDR1 is DFQATT and CDR2 is SNEGSKA (reference sequence). This CDR3 has 13 amino acids. The sequence derives from a woman between 18 and 69 years old in good health. The specimen sequenced was blood T cells: a sorted CD56 or NKG2C T cell subset, CD4+ or CD8+ T cells, or bulk PBMC T cells (not recorded which). The chain combines TRBV20-1 with TRBJ2-5. CDR3 amino acids: CSAFQDVRETQYF.